The entry below gives a single T cell receptor beta chain sequence along with its context. After removal of 6 bases from V and 6 bases from J, the junction contained 9 bases not matched to a gene. The CDR3 runs to 14 residues. In germline, CDR1 is LGHNT, CDR2 FRNRAP. The table came from immunoSEQ multiplex PCR; TCRdb's copy has only in-frame clones and leaves some out. Seen here are hundreds of thousands of clones, around 86% observed once, and the top ten hold roughly 2%. This specimen comes from a study of cytomegalovirus exposure and HLA in healthy donors. J is TRBJ2-7 and V is TRBV12-5; 9 bases match TRBD1. This receptor was taken from a woman in her late teens or twenties in good health and CMV-seropositive. Source material: PBMCs. As DNA, the CDR3 is TGTGCTAGTGGCCCTGGGGACAGGGAATCCGAGCAGTACTTC. Protein product: CASGPGDRESEQYF.